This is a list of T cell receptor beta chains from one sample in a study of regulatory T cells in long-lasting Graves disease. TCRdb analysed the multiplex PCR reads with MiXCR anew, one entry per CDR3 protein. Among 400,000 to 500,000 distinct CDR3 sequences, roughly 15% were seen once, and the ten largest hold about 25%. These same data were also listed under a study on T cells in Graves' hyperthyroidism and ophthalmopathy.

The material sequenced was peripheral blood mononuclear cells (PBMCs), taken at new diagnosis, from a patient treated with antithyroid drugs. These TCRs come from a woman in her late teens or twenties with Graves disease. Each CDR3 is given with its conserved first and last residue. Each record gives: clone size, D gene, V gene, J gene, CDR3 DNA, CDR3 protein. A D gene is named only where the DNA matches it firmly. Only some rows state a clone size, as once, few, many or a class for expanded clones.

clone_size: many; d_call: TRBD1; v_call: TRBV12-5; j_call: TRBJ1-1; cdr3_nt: TGTGCTAGTGGTTTGGAGGGACAGACTGAAGCTTTCTTT; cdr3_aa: CASGLEGQTEAFF
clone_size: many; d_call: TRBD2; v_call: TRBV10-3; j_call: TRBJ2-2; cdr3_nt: TGTGCCATTCCTAGAGCGGGAGACGGTAACACCGGGGAGCTGTTTTTT; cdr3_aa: CAIPRAGDGNTGELFF
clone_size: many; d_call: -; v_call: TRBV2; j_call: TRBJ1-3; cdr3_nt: TGTGCCAGCCTGGGGCAGACCTCTGGAAACACCATATATTTT; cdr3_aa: CASLGQTSGNTIYF
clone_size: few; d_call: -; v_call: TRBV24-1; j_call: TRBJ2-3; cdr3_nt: TGTGCCACCAGTGATTTGCCTGCCGCAGATACGCAGTATTTT; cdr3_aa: CATSDLPAADTQYF
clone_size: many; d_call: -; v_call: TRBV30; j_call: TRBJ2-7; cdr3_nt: TGTGCCTGGAGTGTAGGAGGGGATTCCTACGAGCAGTACTTC; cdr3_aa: CAWSVGGDSYEQYF
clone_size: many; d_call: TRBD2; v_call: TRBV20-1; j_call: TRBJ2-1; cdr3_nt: TGCAGTGCTAGAGATTTAAGGCTAGCGGGAGACAATGAGCAGTTCTTC; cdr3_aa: CSARDLRLAGDNEQFF
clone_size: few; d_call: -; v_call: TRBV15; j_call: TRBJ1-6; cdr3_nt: TGTGCCACCAGTGGGGTGGGGGACGATAATTCACCCCTCCACTTT; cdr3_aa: CATSGVGDDNSPLHF
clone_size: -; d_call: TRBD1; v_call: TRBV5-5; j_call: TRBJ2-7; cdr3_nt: TGTGCCAGCAGCCGAACCACTGGACAGGGGAACGAGCAGTACTTC; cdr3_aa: CASSRTTGQGNEQYF
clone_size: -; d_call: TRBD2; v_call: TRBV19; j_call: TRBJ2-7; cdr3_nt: TGTGCCAGTAGACTAGCGGGAGGGCCCGGGTCCTACGAGCAGTACTTC; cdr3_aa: CASRLAGGPGSYEQYF
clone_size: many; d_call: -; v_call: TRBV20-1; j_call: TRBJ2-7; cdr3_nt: TGCAGTGCCCGTCGGGGGTCCTACGAGCAGTACTTC; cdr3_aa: CSARRGSYEQYF
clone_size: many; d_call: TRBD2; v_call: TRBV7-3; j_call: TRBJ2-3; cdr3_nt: TGTGCCAGCAGCTTCAACGGGAGGTCCTCAGATACGCAGTATTTT; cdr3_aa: CASSFNGRSSDTQYF
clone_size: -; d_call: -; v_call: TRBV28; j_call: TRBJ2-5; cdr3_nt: TGTGCCAGCAGTTTGACGGAACAAGAGACCCAGTACTTC; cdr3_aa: CASSLTEQETQYF
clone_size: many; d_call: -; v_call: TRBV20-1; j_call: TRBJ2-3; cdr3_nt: TGCAGTGCTAGAGTCCGGGGGCGTAGCACAGATACGCAGTATTTT; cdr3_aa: CSARVRGRSTDTQYF
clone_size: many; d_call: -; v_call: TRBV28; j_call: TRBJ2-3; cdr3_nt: TGTGCCAGCAACGGCGGCGGAGGGCCTTATAGCACAGATACGCAGTATTTT; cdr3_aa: CASNGGGGPYSTDTQYF
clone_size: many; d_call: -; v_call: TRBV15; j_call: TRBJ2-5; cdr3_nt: TGTGCCACCAGCAGTGTCCTTGGTTCTGAGCACCAAGAGACCCAGTACTTC; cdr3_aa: CATSSVLGSEHQETQYF
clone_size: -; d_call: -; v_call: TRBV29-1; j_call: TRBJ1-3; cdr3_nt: TGCAGCGTCTCGGCCGGGGACACCATATATTTT; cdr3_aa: CSVSAGDTIYF
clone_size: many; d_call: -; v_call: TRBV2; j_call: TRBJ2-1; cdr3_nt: TGTGCCAGCAGTGTTGGCGGGACCACCTACAATGAGCAGTTCTTC; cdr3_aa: CASSVGGTTYNEQFF
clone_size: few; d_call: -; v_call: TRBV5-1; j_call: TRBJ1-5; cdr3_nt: TGCGCCAGCAGCCTCGAACAGGATCAGCCCCAGCATTTT; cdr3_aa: CASSLEQDQPQHF
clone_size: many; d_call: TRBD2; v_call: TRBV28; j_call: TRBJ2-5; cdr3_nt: TGTGCCAGCAGTTTAAATAGCGGGAGAAAGTTGGCCCAAGAGACCCAGTACTTC; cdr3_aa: CASSLNSGRKLAQETQYF
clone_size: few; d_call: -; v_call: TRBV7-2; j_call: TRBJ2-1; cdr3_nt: TGTGCCAGCAGCTTAGAAGTGACTGAGCAGTTCTTC; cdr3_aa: CASSLEVTEQFF
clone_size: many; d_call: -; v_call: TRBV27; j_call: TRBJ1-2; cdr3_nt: TGTGCCAGCAGAGCCACAGGGACGCACTATGGCTACACCTTC; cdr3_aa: CASRATGTHYGYTF
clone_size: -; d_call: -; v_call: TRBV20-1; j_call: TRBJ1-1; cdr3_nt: TGCAGTGCCCTTCGCCCTTATGGGGACACTGAAGCTTTCTTT; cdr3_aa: CSALRPYGDTEAFF
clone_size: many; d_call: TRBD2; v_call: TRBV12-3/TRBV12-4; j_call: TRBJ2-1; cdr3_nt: TGTGCCAGCGGGCCGGGACTAGACTATGAGCAGTTCTTC; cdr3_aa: CASGPGLDYEQFF
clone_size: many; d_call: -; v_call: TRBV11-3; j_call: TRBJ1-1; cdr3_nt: TGTGCCAGCAGCTTAGAGCCCCCGACAGGTCTGAACACTGAAGCTTTCTTT; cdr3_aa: CASSLEPPTGLNTEAFF
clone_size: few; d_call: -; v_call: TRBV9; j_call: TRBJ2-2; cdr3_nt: TGTGCCAGCAGCGTAGTAAGCACTGCGGGCACCGGGGAGCTGTTTTTT; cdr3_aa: CASSVVSTAGTGELFF
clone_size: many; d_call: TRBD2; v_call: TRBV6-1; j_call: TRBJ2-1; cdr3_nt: TGTGCCAGCAATGCTTATCGGACTAGCGGATACAATGAGCAGTTCTTC; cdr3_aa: CASNAYRTSGYNEQFF
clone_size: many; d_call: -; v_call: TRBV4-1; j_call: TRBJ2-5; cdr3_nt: TGCGCCAGCAGTCGGCAGGGGAGAGGGACCCAGTACTTC; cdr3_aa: CASSRQGRGTQYF
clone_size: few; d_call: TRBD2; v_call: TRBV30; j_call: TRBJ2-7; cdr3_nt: TGTGCCTGGAGTGTTTCTAGCGGCATTATGGACGAGCAGTACTTC; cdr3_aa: CAWSVSSGIMDEQYF
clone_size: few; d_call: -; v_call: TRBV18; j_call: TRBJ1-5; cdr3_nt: TGTGCCAGCTCCTTCGGACAGATGGGCAATCAGCCCCAGCATTTT; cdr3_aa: CASSFGQMGNQPQHF
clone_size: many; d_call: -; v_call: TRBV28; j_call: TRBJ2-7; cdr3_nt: TGTGCCAGCAGTTGGCCGGGAGTAGGGTACGAGCAGTACTTC; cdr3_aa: CASSWPGVGYEQYF
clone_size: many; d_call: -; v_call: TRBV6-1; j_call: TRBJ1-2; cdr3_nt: TGTGCCAGCAGCGTCGCCTATGGCTACACCTTC; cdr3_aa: CASSVAYGYTF
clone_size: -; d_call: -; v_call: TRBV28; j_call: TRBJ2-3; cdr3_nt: TGTGCCAGCCAAATTGGGGTCCACCCCACAGATACGCAGTATTTT; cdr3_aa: CASQIGVHPTDTQYF
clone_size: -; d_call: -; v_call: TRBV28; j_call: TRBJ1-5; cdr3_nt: TGTGCCAGCAGTTTAATTACGGGGTGGGGCAGTCAGCCCCAGCATTTT; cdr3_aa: CASSLITGWGSQPQHF
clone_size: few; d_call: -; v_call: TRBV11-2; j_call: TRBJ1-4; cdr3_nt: TGTGCCAGCAGCCCCATAAGATTCGGGGCTATAAATGAAAAACTGTTTTTT; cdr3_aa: CASSPIRFGAINEKLFF
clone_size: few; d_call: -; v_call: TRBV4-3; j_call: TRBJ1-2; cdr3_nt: TGCGCCAGCAGCCAAGATTTGGGACGCCCGTACTATGGCTACACCTTC; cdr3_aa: CASSQDLGRPYYGYTF
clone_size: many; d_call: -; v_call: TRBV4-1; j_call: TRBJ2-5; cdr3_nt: TGCGCCAGCAGCCAAGTTCGGGACGGGGAGACCCAGTACTTC; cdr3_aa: CASSQVRDGETQYF
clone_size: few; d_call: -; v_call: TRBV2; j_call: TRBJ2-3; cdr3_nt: TGTGCCAGCAGCTACAGCTCTGGTGCGCAGTATTTT; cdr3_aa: CASSYSSGAQYF
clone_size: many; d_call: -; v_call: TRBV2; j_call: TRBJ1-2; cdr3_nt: TGTGCCAGCAGGCCGGACATTAACTATGGCTACACCTTC; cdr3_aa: CASRPDINYGYTF
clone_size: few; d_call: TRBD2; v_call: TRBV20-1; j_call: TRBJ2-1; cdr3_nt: TGCAGTGCTGGAGATGTAGCGGGAGACTCCAATGAGCAGTTCTTC; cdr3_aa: CSAGDVAGDSNEQFF
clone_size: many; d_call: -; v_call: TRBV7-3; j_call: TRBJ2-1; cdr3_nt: TGTGCCAGCAGCTCCACCCGGGATCCCGGCGACAATGAGCAGTTCTTC; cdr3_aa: CASSSTRDPGDNEQFF
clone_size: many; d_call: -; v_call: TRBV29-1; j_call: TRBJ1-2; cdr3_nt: TGCAGCGGGGAGGATTCCTGGGGCTACACCTTC; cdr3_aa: CSGEDSWGYTF